This T cell receptor (beta chain) stems from a study of blood T cell repertoires in COVID-19. Across the whole study: From T cells, B-cell-depleted T cells, or PBMCs came the material, which was cDNA or gDNA.

Original processing methods: It was from reference gene primer amplification that nucleated cell counts were estimated. Using immunoSEQ multiplex PCR, the repertoire was profiled, and TCRdb retains in-frame clones only, with some absent. D and trimming were read from the DNA, whereas the V and J calls and clone size are those reported in that table. Of about 120,000 clones in the sample, around 89% were seen once. This CDR3 comprises 14 residues. Trimming shortened V by 1 base and J by 4 bases, and 10 bases separated the two germline ends. Germline loops: CDR1 LNHDA, CDR2 SQIVND (reference sequence).

The clonotype was recovered from a man between 60 and 70 years old with COVID-19, enrolled during active disease. The chain links TRBV19 to TRBJ2-5; D remains unclear. The sample was peripheral blood. The CDR3 coding sequence is TGTGCCAGTAGTATAGTCCCAGGTGGAGAGACCCAGTACTTC. Translated: CASSIVPGGETQYF.